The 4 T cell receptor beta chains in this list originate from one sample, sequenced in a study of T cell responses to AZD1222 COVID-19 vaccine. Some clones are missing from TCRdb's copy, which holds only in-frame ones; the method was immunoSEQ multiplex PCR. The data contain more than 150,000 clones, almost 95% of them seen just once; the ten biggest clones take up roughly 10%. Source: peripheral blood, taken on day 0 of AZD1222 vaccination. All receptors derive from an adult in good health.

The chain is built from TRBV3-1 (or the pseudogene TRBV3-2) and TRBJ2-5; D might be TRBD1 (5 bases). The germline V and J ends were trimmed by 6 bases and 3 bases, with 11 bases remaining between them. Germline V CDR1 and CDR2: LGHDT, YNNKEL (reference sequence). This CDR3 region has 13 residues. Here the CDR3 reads CASRTRDEETQYF. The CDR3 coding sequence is TGTGCCAGCAGAACCAGGGATGAAGAGACCCAGTACTTC.

CDR3 loop: CSVESGGGTDTQYF. The CDR3 DNA sequence: TGCAGCGTTGAGAGCGGGGGGGGCACAGATACGCAGTATTTT. The rearrangement links TRBV29-1 to TRBJ2-3; 10 nucleotides agree with TRBD2. After removal of 3 bases from V and 1 base from J, the junction contained 1 base not matched to a gene. Germline V CDR1 and CDR2: SQVTM, ANQGSEA. This CDR3 region has 14 residues.

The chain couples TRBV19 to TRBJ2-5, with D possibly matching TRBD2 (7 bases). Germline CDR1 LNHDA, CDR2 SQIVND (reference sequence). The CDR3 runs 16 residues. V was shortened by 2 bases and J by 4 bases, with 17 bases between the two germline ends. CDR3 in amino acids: CASSIRGAGGAETQYF. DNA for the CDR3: TGTGCCAGTAGTATACGGGGGGCAGGAGGGGCAGAGACCCAGTACTTC.

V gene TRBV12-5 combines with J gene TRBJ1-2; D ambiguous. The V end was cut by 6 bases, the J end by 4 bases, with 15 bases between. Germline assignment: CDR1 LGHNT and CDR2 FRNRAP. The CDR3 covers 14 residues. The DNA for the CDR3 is TGTGCTAGTGGCTATCAAGACTTACGCTATGGCTACACCTTC. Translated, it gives CASGYQDLRYGYTF.